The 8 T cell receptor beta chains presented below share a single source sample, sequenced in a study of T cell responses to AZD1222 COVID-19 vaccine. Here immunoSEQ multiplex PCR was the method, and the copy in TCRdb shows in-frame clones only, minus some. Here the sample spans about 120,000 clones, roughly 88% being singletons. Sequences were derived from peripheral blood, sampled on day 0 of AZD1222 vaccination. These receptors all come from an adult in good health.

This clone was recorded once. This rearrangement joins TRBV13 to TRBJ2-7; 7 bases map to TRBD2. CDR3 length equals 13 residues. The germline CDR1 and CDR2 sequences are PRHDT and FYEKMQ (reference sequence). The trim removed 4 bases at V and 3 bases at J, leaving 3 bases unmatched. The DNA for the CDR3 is TGTGCCAGCAGCTCGCTAGCGGACTACGAGCAGTACTTC. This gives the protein CASSSLADYEQYF. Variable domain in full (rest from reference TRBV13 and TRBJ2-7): AAGVIQSPRHLIKEKRETATLKCYPIPRHDTVYWYQQGPGQDPQFLISFYEKMQSDKGSIPDRFSAQQFSDYHSELNMSSLELGDSALYFCASSSLADYEQYFGPGTRLTVT.

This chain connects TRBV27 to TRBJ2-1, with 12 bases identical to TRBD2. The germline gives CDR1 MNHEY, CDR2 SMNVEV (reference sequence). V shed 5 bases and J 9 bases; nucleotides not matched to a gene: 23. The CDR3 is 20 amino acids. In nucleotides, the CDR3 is TGTGCCAGCAGTCCGTATAGGACTAGCGGGGCGAGGGGACAGGTAGCTGAGCAGTTCTTC. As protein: CASSPYRTSGARGQVAEQFF.

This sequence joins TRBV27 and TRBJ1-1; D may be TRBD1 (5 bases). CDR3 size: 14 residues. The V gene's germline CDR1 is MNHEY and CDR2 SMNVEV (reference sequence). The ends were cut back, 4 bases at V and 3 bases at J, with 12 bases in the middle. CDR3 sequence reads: CASSYAGPYTEAFF. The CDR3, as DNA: TGTGCCAGCAGTTATGCAGGGCCGTACACTGAAGCTTTCTTT.

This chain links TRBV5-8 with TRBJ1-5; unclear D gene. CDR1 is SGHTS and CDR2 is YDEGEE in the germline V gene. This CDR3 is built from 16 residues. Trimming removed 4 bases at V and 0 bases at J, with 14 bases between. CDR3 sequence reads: CASSQRGWYSNQPQHF. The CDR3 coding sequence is TGTGCCAGCAGCCAGCGCGGGTGGTATAGCAATCAGCCCCAGCATTTT.

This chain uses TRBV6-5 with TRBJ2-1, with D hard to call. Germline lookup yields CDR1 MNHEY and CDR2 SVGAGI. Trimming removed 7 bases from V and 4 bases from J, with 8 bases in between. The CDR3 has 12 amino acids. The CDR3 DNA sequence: TGTGCCAGCACGAACAGTTACAATGAGCAGTTCTTC. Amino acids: CASTNSYNEQFF.

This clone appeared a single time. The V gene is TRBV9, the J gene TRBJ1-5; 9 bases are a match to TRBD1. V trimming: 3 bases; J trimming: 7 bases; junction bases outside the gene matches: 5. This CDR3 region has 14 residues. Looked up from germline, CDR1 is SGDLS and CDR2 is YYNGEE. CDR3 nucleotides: TGTGCCAGCAGCGGGACAGGGGAATGGCAGCCCCAGCATTTT. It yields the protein CASSGTGEWQPQHF.

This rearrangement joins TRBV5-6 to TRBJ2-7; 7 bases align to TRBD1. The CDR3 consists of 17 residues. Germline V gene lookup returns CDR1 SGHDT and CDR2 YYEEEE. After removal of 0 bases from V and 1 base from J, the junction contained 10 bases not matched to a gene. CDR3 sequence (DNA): TGTGCCAGCAGCTTGGCCCGACAGGGAATGGAGTCCTACGAGCAGTACTTC. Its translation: CASSLARQGMESYEQYF.

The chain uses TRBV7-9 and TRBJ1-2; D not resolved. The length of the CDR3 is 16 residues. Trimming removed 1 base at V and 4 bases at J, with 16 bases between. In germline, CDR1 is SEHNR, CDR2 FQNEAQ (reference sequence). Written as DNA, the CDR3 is TGTGCCAGCAGCTTAGAACCTGTGATTTTTGGCTATGGCTACACCTTC. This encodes CASSLEPVIFGYGYTF.